Listed here are 23 T cell receptor beta chains from one sample, sequenced in a study of T-cell reconstitution after alpha-beta-depleted transplantation in children. Unique molecular identifiers were built into the TCRbeta library. Via MiXCR, TCRdb re-called the PCR reads, giving one row per CDR3 protein. The sample holds approximately 980,000 distinct CDR3 sequences, about 29% seen once. The source material was PBMCs, mostly from graft donor cells, sampled 360 days after TCRalphabeta/CD19-depleted stem cell transplant. These receptors all come from a boy under two years old who had a stem cell transplant for SCID, so the T cells may come from the graft donor.

This clonotype was observed a few times. The rearrangement joins TRBV12-3 or TRBV12-4 to TRBJ2-7; D remains ambiguous. CDR3 length: 13 amino acids. Trimming removed 6 bases from V and 5 bases from J, with 14 bases in between. In DNA form, the CDR3 reads TGTGCCAGCAGCCCCGTCCTTCAGAACGAGCAGTACTTC. This gives the protein CASSPVLQNEQYF.

The V call is TRBV7-6, the J call TRBJ2-2, with TRBD1 identical over 7 bases. The length of the CDR3 is 14 residues. After removal of 8 bases from V and 5 bases from J, the junction contained 8 bases not matched to a gene. CDR1 SGHVS and CDR2 FNYEAQ come from the germline V gene. CDR3 nucleotides: TGTGCCAGCTCGGTCGGGACAGTAACCGGGGAGCTGTTTTTT. Translated: CASSVGTVTGELFF. Filled out from reference TRBV7-6 and TRBJ2-2, the complete variable domain reads GAGVSQSPRYKVTKRGQDVALRCDPISGHVSLYWYRQALGQGPEFLTYFNYEAQQDKSGLPNDRFSAERPEGSISTLTIQRTEQRDSAMYRCASSVGTVTGELFFGEGSRLTVL.

This clonotype was found a few times. The genes are TRBV9 and TRBJ2-3; no clear D gene. Germline CDR1 reads SGDLS; CDR2 reads YYNGEE. With 0 bases removed from V and 4 bases from J, the gap between germline ends came to 9 bases. This CDR3 is 14 amino acids long. Written as DNA, the CDR3 is TGTGCCAGCAGCGTAGTCCCTGGGGCAGATACGCAGTATTTT. As protein: CASSVVPGADTQYF.

The rearrangement uses TRBV29-1 and TRBJ1-5; 12 nucleotides line up with TRBD1. The CDR3 is made up of 14 amino acids. V shed 6 bases, J shed 2 bases, and the junction held 2 bases outside the gene matches. The germline gives CDR1 SQVTM, CDR2 ANQGSEA. CDR3 sequence: CSVGQGARNQPQHF. The CDR3 DNA sequence: TGCAGCGTGGGACAGGGGGCGCGCAATCAGCCCCAGCATTTT.

With respect to this clonotype: The germline gene is not matched at one end of the junction; a read error may be the cause. The rearrangement joins TRBV12-3 or TRBV12-4 to TRBJ1-1; TRBD1 aligns across 7 bases. The CDR3 extends over 16 amino acids. As DNA, the CDR3 is TGTGCCAGCAGTCCCTATTTTACAGGGGCCCGCACTGAAGCTGTCTTT. Translating gives CASSPYFTGARTEAVF.

V is TRBV29-1 and J is TRBJ2-3, with TRBD1 identical over 9 bases. The CDR3 runs 13 residues. Germline CDR1 and CDR2: SQVTM and ANQGSEA. With 6 bases clipped from V and 4 bases from J, the junction kept 5 bases outside the gene matches. CDR3 coding DNA: TGCAGCGTCTGGACAGGGGTTGCAGATACGCAGTATTTT. This encodes CSVWTGVADTQYF.

The chain links TRBV7-2 to TRBJ1-5; the D is unclear. The CDR3 is 15 amino acids. The germline gives CDR1 SGHTA, CDR2 FQGNSA. V was clipped by 0 bases and J by 2 bases, with 8 bases between them. The CDR3: CASSLALDGNQPQHF. CDR3 nucleotides: TGTGCCAGCAGCTTAGCCCTAGACGGCAATCAGCCCCAGCATTTT.

There are a few counts of this clonotype. V usage is TRBV5-1 and J usage is TRBJ2-1; a weak D match, TRBD2 (6 bases). The V gene's germline CDR1 is SGHRS and CDR2 YFSETQ. Trimming took 4 bases from V and 7 from J, leaving 18 bases between them. The CDR3 has 15 residues. DNA for the CDR3: TGCGCCAGCAGCCCGACAGAGAACCGGGGGAATGAGCAGTTCTTC. This codes for CASSPTENRGNEQFF.

This clonotype has more than one count but fewer than ten. The gene calls are TRBV7-3 and TRBJ2-3; the match to TRBD1 covers 9 bases. The CDR3 is 16 amino acids. The V segment lost 4 bases and the J segment 6 bases; nucleotides outside the gene matches: 11. CDR1 and CDR2 from the germline V gene are SGHTA and FQGTGA. The CDR3 here is CASSYQPGTGPDTQYF. The DNA for the CDR3 is TGTGCCAGCAGCTATCAACCCGGGACAGGGCCGGATACGCAGTATTTT.

This clonotype was counted a few times. The V gene is TRBV28, the J gene TRBJ2-3; 7 bases match TRBD2. Germline V gene sequence: CDR1 MDHEN, CDR2 SYDVKM. This CDR3 is built from 17 residues. V trimming: 6 bases; J trimming: 0 bases; junction bases outside the gene matches: 12. As DNA, the CDR3 is TGTGCCAGCAGCATTACCCTACTAGCGCCTAGCACAGATACGCAGTATTTT. Translation gives CASSITLLAPSTDTQYF.

This clonotype turned up a few times. V is TRBV4-1 and J is TRBJ2-3; D is perhaps TRBD1 (5 bases). This CDR3 region has 13 residues. The V end was cut by 1 base, the J end by 13 bases, with 15 bases between. CDR1 is MGHRA and CDR2 is YSYEKL in the germline V gene. Here the CDR3 DNA reads TGCGCCAGCAGCCAAGTGGTGGGCAGGGCAGAGTATTTT. Its protein product is CASSQVVGRAEYF.

This clonotype was seen more than once but under ten times. The V call is TRBV11-2, the J call TRBJ2-3, with a tentative D call TRBD2 (5 bases). This CDR3 spans 17 amino acids. Trimming took 5 bases from V and 3 from J, leaving 21 bases between them. CDR1 SGHAT and CDR2 FQNNGV come from the germline V gene. The CDR3 DNA reads TGTGCCAGCAGCGCTAGGGCTACGGGGAAGAAGACAGATACGCAGTATTTT. The encoded protein is CASSARATGKKTDTQYF.

This clonotype was recorded many times. The chain carries TRBV12-3 or TRBV12-4 and TRBJ2-3; TRBD2 matches at 8 bases. This CDR3 is 17 amino acids long. Trimming took 3 bases from V and 7 from J; bases not matched to a gene: 15. CDR3 region: CASSFVRGSGEGYTQYF. The CDR3 DNA reads as TGTGCCAGCAGTTTCGTTAGAGGTAGCGGGGAAGGATATACGCAGTATTTT.

This clonotype is a singleton in its sample. The V and J genes are TRBV20-1 and TRBJ2-1; possibly TRBD1 for D (6 bases). The CDR3 contains 15 residues. Trimming took off 0 bases at V and 4 bases at J, with 13 bases between the two ends. Looked up from germline, CDR1 is DFQATT and CDR2 is SNEGSKA (reference sequence). The CDR3 nucleotides are TGCAGTGCTAGAGATCCAGGGGTTCGGTACAATGAGCAGTTCTTC. It yields the protein CSARDPGVRYNEQFF.

This clonotype was counted between two and nine times. The CDR3 DNA reads as TGTGCCAGCAGTTCGAGGTCGGCCGGGGAGCTGTTTTTT. This gives the protein CASSSRSAGELFF. The rearrangement links TRBV28 to TRBJ2-2, with D uncertain. Germline-derived CDR1 and CDR2 are MDHEN and SYDVKM. Trimming pared 4 bases from V and 6 bases from J, leaving 9 bases between. CDR3 length: 13 residues.

The chain combines TRBV11-1 with TRBJ1-2, with 7 nucleotides matching TRBD1. V shed 3 bases, J shed 8 bases, and the junction held 12 bases outside the gene matches. Germline V lookup: CDR1 SGHAT, CDR2 FQDESV (reference sequence). CDR3 length: 15 residues. CDR3 sequence: CASSLTGTVSRGYTF. As DNA, the CDR3 is TGTGCCAGCAGCTTGACCGGGACAGTCTCCAGGGGCTACACCTTC.

V usage is TRBV7-9 and J usage is TRBJ1-4, with 9 bases lining up with TRBD1. V dropped 2 bases and J dropped 7; count of bases not matched to a gene: 11. CDR3 length equals 17 residues. Germline V gene data show CDR1 as SEHNR and CDR2 as FQNEAQ (reference sequence). In DNA form, the CDR3 reads TGTGCCAGCAGCTTAATCCCCGCGATACAGGGGGCTGAAAAACTGTTTTTT. Its protein is CASSLIPAIQGAEKLFF.

V gene TRBV12-3 or TRBV12-4 combines with J gene TRBJ1-2; D gene ambiguous. V lost 6 bases to trimming and J lost 8 bases, with 13 bases between them. This CDR3 is 12 amino acids long. Written as DNA, the CDR3 is TGTGCCAGCAGGGCTTTTGGGTACGGCTACACCTTC. It yields the protein CASRAFGYGYTF.

The chain recombines TRBV18 with TRBJ2-6, with D perhaps assigned TRBD1 or TRBD2 (8 bases each). The germline gives CDR1 KGHSH, CDR2 LQKENI. The CDR3 consists of 18 residues. V was shortened by 4 bases and J by 0 bases, with 16 bases between the two germline ends. CDR3: CASSRQGTSSSGANVLTF. The CDR3, as DNA: TGTGCCAGCTCACGACAGGGGACTAGTTCCTCTGGGGCCAACGTCCTGACTTTC.

In its sample, this clonotype was seen many times. V gene TRBV3-1 combines with J gene TRBJ1-2; D not certain. With 3 bases removed from V and 2 bases from J, the gap between germline ends came to 1 base. CDR3 size: 11 residues. The germline V gene has CDR1 LGHDT and CDR2 YNNKEL (reference sequence). The CDR3 reads CASSHNYGYTF. CDR3 sequence (DNA): TGTGCCAGCAGCCACAACTATGGCTACACCTTC.

The table lists this clonotype with a count of one. This chain connects TRBV4-1 to TRBJ1-6; D unresolved. The CDR3 length is 13 residues. V shed 2 bases and J shed 9 bases, with 8 bases lying between them. Germline CDR1 and CDR2: MGHRA and YSYEKL. CDR3 residues: CASSQSGVSPLHF. The CDR3 nucleotides are TGCGCCAGCAGCCAATCGGGAGTTTCACCCCTCCACTTT.

The chain combines TRBV6-2 or TRBV6-3 with TRBJ2-1; a possible D gene is TRBD2 (5 bases). Germline CDR1 MNHEY, CDR2 SVGEGT. Trimming stripped 0 bases from V and 0 bases from J, with 9 bases between. The CDR3 consists of 16 residues. The CDR3 DNA follows: TGTGCCAGCAGTTACTCGAGCGGATACTCCTACAATGAGCAGTTCTTC. Translation: CASSYSSGYSYNEQFF.

This clonotype turned up a few times. This chain connects TRBV7-6 to TRBJ1-1; D not resolved. V was pared by 6 bases and J by 4 bases, with 12 bases between. Looked up from germline, CDR1 is SGHVS and CDR2 is FNYEAQ. The CDR3 totals 13 residues. The CDR3 region is CASSNERITEAFF. For the CDR3, the DNA is TGTGCCAGCAGTAATGAGAGAATCACTGAAGCTTTCTTT.